These 9 T cell receptor beta chains came from one sample sequenced in a study of cytomegalovirus exposure and HLA in healthy donors (TCRdb year 2017). Libraries were prepared through the immunoSEQ multiplex PCR assay. For the multiplex PCR, a mixture combining 60 forward primers for TCR Vbeta segments and 13 reverse primers for TCR Jbeta segments was used. Drawn from immuneACCESS, this table holds only the in-frame rearrangements with V and J called that TCRdb kept. Clones are partly lost; checked studies trace under half to an unresolved V gene and leave the rest unexplained. For this sample the table gives over 100,000 clones, of which approximately 82% were detected only once. Of the sample, just over 2.5% falls within the top ten clones. Source material: PBMCs. All receptors derive from a man aged 35 to 55 in good health and CMV-seronegative.

Remarks on this clone: Other DNA sequences from this sample encode an identical CDR3 as well. This chain uses TRBV6-5 with TRBJ2-5; D perhaps matches TRBD2 (6 bases). Looked up from germline, CDR1 is MNHEY and CDR2 is SVGAGI. This CDR3 comprises 13 residues. V was trimmed by 0 bases and J by 5 bases, leaving 7 bases between them. The CDR3 DNA sequence: TGTGCCAGCAGTTACTCGGCGGGGGAGACCCAGTACTTC. This translates into CASSYSAGETQYF.

This sequence joins TRBV9 and TRBJ2-3, with TRBD1 matching 8 bases. With V trimmed by 4 bases and J by 1 base, 8 bases remained unmatched. The germline V gene has CDR1 SGDLS and CDR2 YYNGEE. The CDR3 is 16 amino acids. CDR3: CASSRALTGGTDTQYF. DNA for the CDR3: TGTGCCAGCAGCCGAGCTCTGACAGGGGGCACAGATACGCAGTATTTT.

The genes are TRBV14 and TRBJ2-2; possibly TRBD2 for D (6 bases). Germline-derived CDR1 and CDR2 are SGHDN and FVKESK. V was trimmed by 8 bases and J by 2 bases, leaving 18 bases between them. The CDR3 is made up of 16 amino acids. The CDR3 nucleotides read TGTGCCAGCGGAAGGACGGGACTGTCAAACACCGGGGAGCTGTTTTTT. It encodes CASGRTGLSNTGELFF.

The chain employs TRBV7-3 and TRBJ2-3; D is perhaps TRBD2 (6 bases). The CDR3 spans 13 residues. Germline V gives CDR1 SGHTA, CDR2 FQGTGA. The V and J ends lost 11 bases and 4 bases respectively, with 16 bases between them. The DNA of the CDR3 is TGTGCCTCCTCGCGGGGCTGGCCAGATACGCAGTATTTT. This codes for CASSRGWPDTQYF.

The V and J genes are TRBV5-1 and TRBJ2-3; 7 bases line up with TRBD2. The CDR3 covers 15 residues. Per the germline V gene, CDR1 is SGHRS and CDR2 is YFSETQ. J was trimmed by 0 bases and V by 2 bases; bases with no gene match: 3. CDR3 residues: CASSLRRESTDTQYF. CDR3 DNA sequence: TGCGCCAGCAGCTTACGGCGGGAGAGCACAGATACGCAGTATTTT.

V and J are TRBV30 and TRBJ2-1, with TRBD2 as a possible D gene (5 bases). Germline CDR1 GTSNPN, CDR2 SVGIG (reference sequence). The CDR3 loop spans 14 amino acids. V lost 0 bases, J lost 7 bases, and 13 bases lay in between. The CDR3 loop is CAWSVGGYSNEQFF. CDR3 sequence (DNA): TGTGCCTGGAGTGTCGGCGGGTATTCGAATGAGCAGTTCTTC. The whole variable domain, filled in from reference TRBV30 and TRBJ2-1, reads SQTIHQWPATLVQPVGSPLSLECTVEGTSNPNLYWYRQAAGRGLQLLFYSVGIGQISSEVPQNLSASRPQDRQFILSSKKLLLSDSGFYLCAWSVGGYSNEQFFGPGTRLTVL.

The chain couples TRBV5-1 to TRBJ2-5; 7 bases are a match to TRBD1. V shed 4 bases and J 5 bases; nucleotides not matched to a gene: 8. There are 14 residues in the CDR3. Germline V gene lookup returns CDR1 SGHRS and CDR2 YFSETQ. The CDR3 nucleotides read TGCGCCAGCAGCCCTCTGACAGGGACGGAGACCCAGTACTTC. Protein product: CASSPLTGTETQYF.

The V and J genes are TRBV23-1 and TRBJ1-5, with a possible D match to TRBD1 (5 bases). TRBV23-1 is identified as an open reading frame with a role that is uncertain. The CDR3 has 18 residues. With 2 bases removed from V and 8 bases from J, the gap between germline ends came to 25 bases. CDR3 DNA sequence: TGCGCCAGCAGTCAAGGGTTCGTGGGGACTCGTTTTGAAAAGCCCCAGCATTTT. This sequence encodes CASSQGFVGTRFEKPQHF.

The CDR3 region has the DNA TGTGCCAGCAGTTCGGGAGGGGCGAACACTGAAGCTTTCTTT. Protein product: CASSSGGANTEAFF. The chain joins TRBV27 to TRBJ1-1; a weak D match, TRBD1 (5 bases). V shed 4 bases and J shed 1 base, with 10 bases lying between them. This CDR3 is built from 14 residues. Germline V CDR1 and CDR2: MNHEY, SMNVEV (reference sequence).